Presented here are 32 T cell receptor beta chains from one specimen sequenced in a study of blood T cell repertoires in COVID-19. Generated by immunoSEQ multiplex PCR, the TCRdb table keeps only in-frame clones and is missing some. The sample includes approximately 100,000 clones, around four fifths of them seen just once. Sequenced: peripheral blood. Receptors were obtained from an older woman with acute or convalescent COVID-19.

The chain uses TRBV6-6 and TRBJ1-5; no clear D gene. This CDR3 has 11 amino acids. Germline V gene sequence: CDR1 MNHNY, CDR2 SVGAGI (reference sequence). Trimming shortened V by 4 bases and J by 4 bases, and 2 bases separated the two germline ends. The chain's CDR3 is CASSSNQPQHF. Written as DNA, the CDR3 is TGTGCCAGCAGTTCTAATCAGCCCCAGCATTTT.

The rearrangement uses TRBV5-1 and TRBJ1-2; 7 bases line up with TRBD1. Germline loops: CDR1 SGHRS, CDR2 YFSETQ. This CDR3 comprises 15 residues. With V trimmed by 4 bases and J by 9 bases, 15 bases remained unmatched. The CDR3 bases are TGCGCCAGCAGCCCGATGACAGGGCGTTCTTTTAGCTACACCTTC. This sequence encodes CASSPMTGRSFSYTF.

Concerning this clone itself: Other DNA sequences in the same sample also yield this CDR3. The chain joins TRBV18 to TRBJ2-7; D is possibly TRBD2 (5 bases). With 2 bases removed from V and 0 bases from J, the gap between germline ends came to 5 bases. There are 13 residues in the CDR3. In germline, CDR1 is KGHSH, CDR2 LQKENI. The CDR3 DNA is TGTGCCAGCTCACCAGGGAGCTCCTACGAGCAGTACTTC. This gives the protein CASSPGSSYEQYF.

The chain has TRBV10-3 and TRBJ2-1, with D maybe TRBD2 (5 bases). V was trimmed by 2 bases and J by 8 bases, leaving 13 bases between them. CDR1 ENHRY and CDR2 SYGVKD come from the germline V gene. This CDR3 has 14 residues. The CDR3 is CAISEGGVGYEQFF. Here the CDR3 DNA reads TGTGCCATCAGTGAGGGAGGAGTAGGCTATGAGCAGTTCTTC.

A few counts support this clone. The CDR3 region has the DNA TGTGCCAGCTCTGACAGGGGGCGGGATCAGCCCCAGCATTTT. Encoded protein: CASSDRGRDQPQHF. The chain combines TRBV2 with TRBJ1-5, with 10 bases fitting TRBD1. Germline V gene data show CDR1 as SNHLY and CDR2 as FYNNEI. J lost 5 bases, V lost 8 bases, and 6 bases had no gene match. The CDR3 is 14 amino acids.

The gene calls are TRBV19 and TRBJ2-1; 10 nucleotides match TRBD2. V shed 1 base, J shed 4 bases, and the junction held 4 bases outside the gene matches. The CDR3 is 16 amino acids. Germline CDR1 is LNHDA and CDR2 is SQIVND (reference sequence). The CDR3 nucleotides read TGTGCCAGTAGTATAGGGACTAGCGGAGGTTACAATGAGCAGTTCTTC. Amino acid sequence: CASSIGTSGGYNEQFF.

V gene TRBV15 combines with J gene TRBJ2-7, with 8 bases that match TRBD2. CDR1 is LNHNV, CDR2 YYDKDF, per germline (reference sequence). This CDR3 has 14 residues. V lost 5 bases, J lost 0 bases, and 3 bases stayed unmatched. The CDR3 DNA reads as TGTGCCACCAGCCGGGGGGGCGACTCCTACGAGCAGTACTTC. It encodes CATSRGGDSYEQYF.

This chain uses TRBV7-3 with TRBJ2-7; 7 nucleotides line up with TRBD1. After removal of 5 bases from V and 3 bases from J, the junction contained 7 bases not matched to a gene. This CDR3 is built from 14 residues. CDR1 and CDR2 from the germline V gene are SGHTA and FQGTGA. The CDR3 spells CASSPTGQYYEQYF. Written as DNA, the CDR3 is TGTGCCAGCAGCCCGACAGGGCAATACTACGAGCAGTACTTC.

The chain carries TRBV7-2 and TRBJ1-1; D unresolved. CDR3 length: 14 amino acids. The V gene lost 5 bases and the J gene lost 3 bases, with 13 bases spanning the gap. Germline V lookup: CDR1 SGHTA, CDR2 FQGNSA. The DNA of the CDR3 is TGTGCCAGCAGCGGTCTGCGGGTATACACTGAAGCTTTCTTT. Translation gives CASSGLRVYTEAFF.

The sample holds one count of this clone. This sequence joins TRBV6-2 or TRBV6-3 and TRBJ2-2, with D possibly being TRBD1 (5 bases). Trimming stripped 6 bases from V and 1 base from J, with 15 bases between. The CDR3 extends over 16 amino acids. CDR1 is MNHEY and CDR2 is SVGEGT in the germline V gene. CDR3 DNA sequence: TGTGCCAGCAGCAGGGAAGGGGCCTTGAACACCGGGGAGCTGTTTTTT. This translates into CASSREGALNTGELFF.

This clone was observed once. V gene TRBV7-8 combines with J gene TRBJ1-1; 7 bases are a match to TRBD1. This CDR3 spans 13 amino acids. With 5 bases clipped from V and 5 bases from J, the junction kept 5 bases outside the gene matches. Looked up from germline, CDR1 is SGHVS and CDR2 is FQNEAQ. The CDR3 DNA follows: TGTGCCAGCAGCATTCGACAGGGAACTGAAGCTTTCTTT. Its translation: CASSIRQGTEAFF.

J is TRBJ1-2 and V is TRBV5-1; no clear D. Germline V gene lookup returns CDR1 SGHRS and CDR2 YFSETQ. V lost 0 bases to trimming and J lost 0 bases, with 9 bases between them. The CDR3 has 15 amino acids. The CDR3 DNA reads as TGCGCCAGCAGCTTGGCCGACGGAGCTAACTATGGCTACACCTTC. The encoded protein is CASSLADGANYGYTF.

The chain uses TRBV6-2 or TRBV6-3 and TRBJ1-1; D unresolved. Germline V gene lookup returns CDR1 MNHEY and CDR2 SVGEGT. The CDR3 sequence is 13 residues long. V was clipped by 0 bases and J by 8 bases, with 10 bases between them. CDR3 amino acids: CASSYSARVEAFF. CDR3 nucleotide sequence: TGTGCCAGCAGTTACTCGGCGCGGGTCGAAGCTTTCTTT.

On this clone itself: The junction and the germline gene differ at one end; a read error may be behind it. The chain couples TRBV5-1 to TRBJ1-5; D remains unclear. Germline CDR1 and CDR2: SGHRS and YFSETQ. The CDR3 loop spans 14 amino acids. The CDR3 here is CASSLDSPDQPQHF. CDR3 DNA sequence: TGCGCCAGCAGCTTGGACAGTCCGGATCAGCCTCAGCATTTT.

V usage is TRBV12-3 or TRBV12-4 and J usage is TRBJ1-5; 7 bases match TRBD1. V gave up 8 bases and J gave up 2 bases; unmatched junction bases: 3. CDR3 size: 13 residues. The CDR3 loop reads CASRDSRNQPQHF. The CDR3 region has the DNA TGTGCCAGCCGGGACAGCCGCAATCAGCCCCAGCATTTT.

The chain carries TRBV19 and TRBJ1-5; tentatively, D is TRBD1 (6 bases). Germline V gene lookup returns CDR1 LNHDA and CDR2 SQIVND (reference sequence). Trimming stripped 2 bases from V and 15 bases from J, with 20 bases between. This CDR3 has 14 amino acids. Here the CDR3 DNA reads TGTGCCAGTAGTATAACACAGGGCAGGAAGTCCATGCATTTT. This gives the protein CASSITQGRKSMHF.

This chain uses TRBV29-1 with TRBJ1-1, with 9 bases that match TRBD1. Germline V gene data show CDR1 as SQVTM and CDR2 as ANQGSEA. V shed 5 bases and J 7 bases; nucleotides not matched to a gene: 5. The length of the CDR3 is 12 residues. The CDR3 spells CSVSRTGVEAFF. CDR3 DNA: TGCAGCGTTTCCCGGACAGGGGTTGAAGCTTTCTTT.

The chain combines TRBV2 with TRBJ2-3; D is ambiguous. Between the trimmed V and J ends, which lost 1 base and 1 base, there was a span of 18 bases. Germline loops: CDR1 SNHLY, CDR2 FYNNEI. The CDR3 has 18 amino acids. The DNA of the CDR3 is TGTGCCAGCAGTGAAGGCCCTAAGCCACTCTCTGGCACAGATACGCAGTATTTT. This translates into CASSEGPKPLSGTDTQYF.

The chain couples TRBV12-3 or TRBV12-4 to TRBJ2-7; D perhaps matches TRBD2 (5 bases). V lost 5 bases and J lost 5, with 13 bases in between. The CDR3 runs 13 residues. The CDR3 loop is CASSPVLRDEQYF. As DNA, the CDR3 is TGTGCCAGCAGTCCAGTTCTGCGGGACGAGCAGTACTTC.

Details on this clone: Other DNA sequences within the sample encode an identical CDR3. CDR3 amino acids: CASSEGTGDYEQYF. As DNA, the CDR3 is TGTGCCAGCAGTGAGGGGACAGGGGACTACGAGCAGTACTTC. The gene calls are TRBV2 and TRBJ2-7, with 10 bases identical to TRBD1. The CDR3 has 14 amino acids. The junction had 2 bases not matched to a gene; V was cut back by 3 bases and J by 3 bases. The germline gives CDR1 SNHLY, CDR2 FYNNEI. Drawing the rest from reference TRBV2 and TRBJ2-7, the complete variable domain is EPEVTQTPSHQVTQMGQEVILRCVPISNHLYFYWYRQILGQKVEFLVSFYNNEISEKSEIFDDQFSVERPDGSNFTLKIRSTKLEDSAMYFCASSEGTGDYEQYFGPGTRLTVT.

The DNA for the CDR3 is TGTGCCAGCAGTTACGACACAGTCCGGACCTACGAGCAGTACTTC. Its translation: CASSYDTVRTYEQYF. This sequence joins TRBV6-5 and TRBJ2-7; unclear D gene. Trimming pared 2 bases from V and 2 bases from J, leaving 13 bases between. CDR1 and CDR2 (germline): MNHEY, SVGAGI. The CDR3 runs to 15 residues.

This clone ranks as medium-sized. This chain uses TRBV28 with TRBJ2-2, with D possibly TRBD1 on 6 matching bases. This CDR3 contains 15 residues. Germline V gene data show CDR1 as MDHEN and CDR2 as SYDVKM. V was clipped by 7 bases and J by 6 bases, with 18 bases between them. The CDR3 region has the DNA TGTGCCAGCACTCTAACAGGGAGTAGGGCCGGGGAGCTGTTTTTT. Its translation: CASTLTGSRAGELFF.

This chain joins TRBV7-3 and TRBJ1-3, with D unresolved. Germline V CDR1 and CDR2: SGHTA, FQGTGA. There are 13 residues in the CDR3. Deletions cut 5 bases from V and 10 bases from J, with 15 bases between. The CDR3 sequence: CASSPSHRGTIYF. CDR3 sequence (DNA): TGTGCCAGCAGCCCTTCCCATAGAGGGACCATATATTTT.

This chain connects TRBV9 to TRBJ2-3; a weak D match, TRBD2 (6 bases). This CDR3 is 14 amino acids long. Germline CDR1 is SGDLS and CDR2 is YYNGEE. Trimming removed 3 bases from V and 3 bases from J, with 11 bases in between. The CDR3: CASSATSMTDTQYF. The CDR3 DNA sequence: TGTGCCAGCAGCGCCACTAGCATGACAGATACGCAGTATTTT.

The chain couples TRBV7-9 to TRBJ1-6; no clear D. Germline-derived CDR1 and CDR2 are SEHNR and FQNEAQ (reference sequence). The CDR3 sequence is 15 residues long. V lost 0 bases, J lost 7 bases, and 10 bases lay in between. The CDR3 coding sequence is TGTGCCAGCAGCTTAGCCCGCGGCGGGAATTCACCCCTCCACTTT. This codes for CASSLARGGNSPLHF.

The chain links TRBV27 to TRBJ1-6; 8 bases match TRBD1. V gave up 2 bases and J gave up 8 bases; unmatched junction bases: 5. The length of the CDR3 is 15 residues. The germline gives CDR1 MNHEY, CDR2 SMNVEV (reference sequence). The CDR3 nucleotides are TGTGCCAGCAGTTTACTGTCAGGGGGCGATTCACCCCTCCACTTT. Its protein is CASSLLSGGDSPLHF.

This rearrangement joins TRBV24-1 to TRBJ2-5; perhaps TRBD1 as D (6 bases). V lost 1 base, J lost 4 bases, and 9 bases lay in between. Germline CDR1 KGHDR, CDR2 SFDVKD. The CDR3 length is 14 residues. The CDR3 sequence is CATSDFQGPETQYF. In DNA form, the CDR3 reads TGTGCCACCAGTGATTTCCAGGGGCCAGAGACCCAGTACTTC.

CDR3 protein: CASSPRIGTGELFF. As DNA, the CDR3 is TGTGCCAGCAGCCCGCGGATTGGCACCGGGGAGCTGTTTTTT. The V and J genes are TRBV3-1 (or the pseudogene TRBV3-2) and TRBJ2-2, with no clear D. The CDR3 loop spans 14 amino acids. The V end was cut by 4 bases, the J end by 4 bases, with 10 bases between. Per the germline V gene, CDR1 is LGHDT and CDR2 is YNNKEL (reference sequence).

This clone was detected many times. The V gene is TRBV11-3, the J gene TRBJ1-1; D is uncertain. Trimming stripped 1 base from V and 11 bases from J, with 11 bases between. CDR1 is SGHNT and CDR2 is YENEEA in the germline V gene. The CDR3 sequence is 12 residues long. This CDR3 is CASSLGRTEAFF. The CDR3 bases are TGTGCCAGCAGCTTAGGTCGAACGGAGGCTTTCTTT.

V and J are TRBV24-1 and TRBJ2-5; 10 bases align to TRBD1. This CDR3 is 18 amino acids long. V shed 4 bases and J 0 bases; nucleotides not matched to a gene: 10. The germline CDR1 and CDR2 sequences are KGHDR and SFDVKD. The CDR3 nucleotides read TGTGCCACCAGTGACGCCGGCGCGGACAGGGGGAACCAAGAGACCCAGTACTTC. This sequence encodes CATSDAGADRGNQETQYF.

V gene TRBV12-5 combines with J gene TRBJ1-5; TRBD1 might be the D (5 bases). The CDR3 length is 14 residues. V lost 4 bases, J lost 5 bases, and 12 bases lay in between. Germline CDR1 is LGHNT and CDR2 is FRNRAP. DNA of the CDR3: TGTGCTAGTGGTTGGCAGGGACTGGATCAGCCCCAGCATTTT. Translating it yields CASGWQGLDQPQHF.

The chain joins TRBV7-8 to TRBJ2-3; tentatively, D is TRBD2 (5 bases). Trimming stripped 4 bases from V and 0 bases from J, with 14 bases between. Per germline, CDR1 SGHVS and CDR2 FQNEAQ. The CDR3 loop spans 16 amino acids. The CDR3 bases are TGTGCCAGCAGCTCGAGGACTGGAACTAGCACAGATACGCAGTATTTT. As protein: CASSSRTGTSTDTQYF.